This paragraph covers one TCR beta chain sequence. Its target is unknown. Treatment given: about 20 received Ad26.COV2.S at low or high dose, single or two shots; about 5 received placebo; per-sample allocation not given. Vaccine and placebo recipients were sampled on day 63 after the first injection. As its vector, the vaccine had Ad26, which expressed Wuhan-strain SARS-CoV-2 spike. The germline gives CDR1 MNHNS, CDR2 SASEGT. The V gene lost 3 bases and the J gene lost 4 bases, with 21 bases spanning the gap. This CDR3 comprises 17 residues. The repertoire was sequenced with immunoSEQ multiplex PCR; TCRdb's copy has only in-frame clones and lacks some. The table records around 300,000 clones, roughly 90% of them present only once. This record comes from a study of Ad26.COV2.S vaccination and SARS-CoV-2 variants. Overall study findings and caveats: Reportedly, after vaccination the spike-specific CD8+ and CD4+ T cell responses displayed substantial breadth. Total responses of T cells may have been underestimated by the analyses of TCR breadth and depth.

This clonotype originated in a person between 18 and 65 years old who received the Ad26.COV2.S COVID-19 vaccine or a placebo. This sequence joins TRBV6-1 and TRBJ1-2; possibly TRBD1 for D (5 bases). Sequences were derived from peripheral blood, sampled in a trial of Ad26.COV2.S vaccine versus placebo. Written as DNA, the CDR3 is TGTGCCAGCAGTGATTTCGGGGGTTCAGTAGGGCTCTATGGCTACACCTTC. Translating gives CASSDFGGSVGLYGYTF.